Included here is one TCR beta chain sequence, with context. The CDR3 totals 15 residues. Germline V gene data show CDR1 as MNHEY and CDR2 as SVGAGI. Trimming pared 8 bases from V and 0 bases from J, leaving 17 bases between. The data stem from a study of blood T cell repertoires in COVID-19. Across the study: The samples span acute and convalescent COVID-19 from the United States, Italy and Spain.

Generated by immunoSEQ multiplex PCR, the TCRdb table keeps only in-frame clones and is missing some. Altogether fewer than 250,000 clones are present, roughly 80% being singletons, with the ten largest covering approximately 1.8%. This TCR came from a man aged 55 to 70 who had recovered from COVID-19. This chain joins TRBV6-5 and TRBJ2-7, with D possibly being TRBD1 (5 bases). Sample: PBMCs or T cells enriched from blood (not recorded which). CDR3 protein: CASWRDKRGSYEQYF. The DNA for the CDR3 is TGTGCCAGCTGGAGAGACAAAAGGGGCTCCTACGAGCAGTACTTC.